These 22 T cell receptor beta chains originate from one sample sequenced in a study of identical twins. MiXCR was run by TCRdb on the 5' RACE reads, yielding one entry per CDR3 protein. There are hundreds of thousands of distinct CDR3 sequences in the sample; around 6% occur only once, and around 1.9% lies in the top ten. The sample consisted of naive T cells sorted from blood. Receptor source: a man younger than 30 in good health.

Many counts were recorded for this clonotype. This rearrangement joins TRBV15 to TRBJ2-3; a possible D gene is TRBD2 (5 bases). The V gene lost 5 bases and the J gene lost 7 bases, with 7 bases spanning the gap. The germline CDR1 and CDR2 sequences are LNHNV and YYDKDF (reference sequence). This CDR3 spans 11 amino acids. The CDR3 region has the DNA TGTGCCACCAGCTTAGCGTATACGCAGTATTTT. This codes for CATSLAYTQYF.

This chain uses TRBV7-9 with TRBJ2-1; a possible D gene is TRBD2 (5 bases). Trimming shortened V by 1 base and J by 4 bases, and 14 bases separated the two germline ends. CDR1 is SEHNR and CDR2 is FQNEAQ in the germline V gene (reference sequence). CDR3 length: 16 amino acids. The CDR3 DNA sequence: TGTGCCAGCAGCTTAGTCTCTAGTCGGGGATACAATGAGCAGTTCTTC. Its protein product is CASSLVSSRGYNEQFF.

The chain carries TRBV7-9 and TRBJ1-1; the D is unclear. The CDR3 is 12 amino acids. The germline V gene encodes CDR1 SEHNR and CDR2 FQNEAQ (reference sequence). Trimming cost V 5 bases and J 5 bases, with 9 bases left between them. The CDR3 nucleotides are TGTGCCAGCAGCCGAGGGCTTACTGAAGCTTTCTTT. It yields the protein CASSRGLTEAFF.

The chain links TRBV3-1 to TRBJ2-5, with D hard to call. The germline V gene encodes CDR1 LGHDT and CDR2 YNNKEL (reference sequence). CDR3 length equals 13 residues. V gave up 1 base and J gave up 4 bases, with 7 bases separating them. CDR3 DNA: TGTGCCAGCAGCCAAGTTACGGGAGAGACCCAGTACTTC. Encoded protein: CASSQVTGETQYF.

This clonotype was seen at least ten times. The CDR3 reads CASSVGPTGPTPYEQYF. Here the CDR3 DNA reads TGTGCCAGCAGCGTCGGACCGACAGGCCCCACTCCCTACGAGCAGTACTTC. V gene TRBV9 combines with J gene TRBJ2-7; D is possibly TRBD1 (6 bases). The CDR3 extends over 17 amino acids. Germline V gene data show CDR1 as SGDLS and CDR2 as YYNGEE. V was clipped by 2 bases and J by 2 bases, with 20 bases between them. Based on the CDR3 plus reference TRBV9 and TRBJ2-7, the full variable domain is DSGVTQTPKHLITATGQRVTLRCSPRSGDLSVYWYQQSLDQGLQFLIQYYNGEERAKGNILERFSAQQFPDLHSELNLSSLELGDSALYFCASSVGPTGPTPYEQYFGPGTRLTVT.

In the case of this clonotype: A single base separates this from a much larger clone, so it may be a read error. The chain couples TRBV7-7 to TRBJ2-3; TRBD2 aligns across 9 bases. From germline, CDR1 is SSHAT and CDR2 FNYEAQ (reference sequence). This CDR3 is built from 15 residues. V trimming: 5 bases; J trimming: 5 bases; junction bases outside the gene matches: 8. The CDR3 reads CASSHRLAAIDTQYF. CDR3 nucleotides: TGTGCCAGCAGCCACCGACTAGCGGCGATAGATACGCAGTATTTT. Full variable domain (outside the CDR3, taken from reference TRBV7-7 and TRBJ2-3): GAGVSQSPRYKVTKRGQDVTLRCDPISSHATLYWYQQALGQGPEFLTYFNYEAQPDKSGLPSDRFSAERPEGSISTLTIQRTEQRDSAMYRCASSHRLAAIDTQYFGPGTRLTVL.

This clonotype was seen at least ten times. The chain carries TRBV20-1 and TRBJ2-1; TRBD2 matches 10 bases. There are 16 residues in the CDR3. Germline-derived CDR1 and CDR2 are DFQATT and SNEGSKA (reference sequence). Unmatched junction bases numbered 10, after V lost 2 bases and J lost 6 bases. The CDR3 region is CSARPPGLANVNEQFF. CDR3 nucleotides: TGCAGTGCTAGACCTCCGGGACTAGCGAATGTCAATGAGCAGTTCTTC.

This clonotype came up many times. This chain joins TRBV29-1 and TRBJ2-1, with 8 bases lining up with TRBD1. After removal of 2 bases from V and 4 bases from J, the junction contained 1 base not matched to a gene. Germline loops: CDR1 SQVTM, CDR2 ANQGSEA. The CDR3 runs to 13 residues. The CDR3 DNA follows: TGCAGCGTTGAAAACAGGGGGTACAATGAGCAGTTCTTC. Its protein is CSVENRGYNEQFF.

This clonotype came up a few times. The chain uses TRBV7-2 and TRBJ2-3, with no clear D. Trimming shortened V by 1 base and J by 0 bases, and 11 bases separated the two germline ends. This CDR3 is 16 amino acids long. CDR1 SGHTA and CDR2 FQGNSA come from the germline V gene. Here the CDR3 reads CASSLVREPSTDTQYF. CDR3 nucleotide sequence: TGTGCCAGCAGCTTAGTTCGTGAGCCTAGCACAGATACGCAGTATTTT.

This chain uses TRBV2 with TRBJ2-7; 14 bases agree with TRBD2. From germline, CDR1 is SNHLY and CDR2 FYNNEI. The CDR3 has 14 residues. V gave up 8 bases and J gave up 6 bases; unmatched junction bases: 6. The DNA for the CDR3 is TGTGCCAGCTCGGGACTAGCGGGAGCGGGCGAGCAGTACGTC. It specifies CASSGLAGAGEQYV.

The DNA of the CDR3 is TGTGCCACCAGCAGAGCTCCACCTGGACAGGGCTCGTATTTT. This sequence encodes CATSRAPPGQGSYF. The rearrangement links TRBV15 to TRBJ2-3; 8 bases fit TRBD1. After removal of 1 base from V and 14 bases from J, the junction contained 11 bases not matched to a gene. CDR3 size: 14 residues. In germline, CDR1 is LNHNV, CDR2 YYDKDF (reference sequence). The full variable domain, rest sourced from reference TRBV15 and TRBJ2-3, is DAMVIQNPRYQVTQFGKPVTLSCSQTLNHNVMYWYQQKSSQAPKLLFHYYDKDFNNEADTPDNFQSRRPNTSFCFLDIRSPGLGDTAMYLCATSRAPPGQGSYFGPGTRLTVL.

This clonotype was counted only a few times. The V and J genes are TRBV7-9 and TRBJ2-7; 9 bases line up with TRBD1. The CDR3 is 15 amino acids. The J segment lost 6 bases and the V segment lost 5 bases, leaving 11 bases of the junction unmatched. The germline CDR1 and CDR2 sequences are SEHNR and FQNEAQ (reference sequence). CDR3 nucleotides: TGTGCCAGCAGCAAACAGGGGGCGATAAGTTCCGAGCAGTACTTC. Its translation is CASSKQGAISSEQYF.

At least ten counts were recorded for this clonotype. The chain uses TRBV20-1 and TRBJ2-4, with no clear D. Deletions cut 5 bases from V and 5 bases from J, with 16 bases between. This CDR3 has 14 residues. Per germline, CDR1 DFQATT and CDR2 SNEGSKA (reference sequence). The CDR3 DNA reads TGCAGTGCTCCTGATCGAGGCCGGGAAAACATTCAGTACTTC. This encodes CSAPDRGRENIQYF.

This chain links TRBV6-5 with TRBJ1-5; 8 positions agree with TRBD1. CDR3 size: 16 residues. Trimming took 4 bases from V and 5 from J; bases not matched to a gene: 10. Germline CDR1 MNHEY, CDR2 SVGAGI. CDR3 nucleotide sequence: TGTGCCAGCAGTTCCCCCCGAGTCAGGGGGCATCAGCCCCAGCATTTT. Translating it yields CASSSPRVRGHQPQHF.

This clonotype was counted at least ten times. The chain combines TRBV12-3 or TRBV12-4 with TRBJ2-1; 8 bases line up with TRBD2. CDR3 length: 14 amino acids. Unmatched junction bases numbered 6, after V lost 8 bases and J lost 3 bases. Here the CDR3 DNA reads TGTGCCAGCCAGGGGCGGGAGGTCTACAATGAGCAGTTCTTC. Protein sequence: CASQGREVYNEQFF.

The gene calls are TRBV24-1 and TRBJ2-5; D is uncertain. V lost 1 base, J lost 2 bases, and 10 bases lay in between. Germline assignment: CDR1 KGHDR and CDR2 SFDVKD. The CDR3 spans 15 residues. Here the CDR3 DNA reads TGTGCCACCAGTGATTTTTACGGACGACAAGAGACCCAGTACTTC. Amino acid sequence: CATSDFYGRQETQYF.

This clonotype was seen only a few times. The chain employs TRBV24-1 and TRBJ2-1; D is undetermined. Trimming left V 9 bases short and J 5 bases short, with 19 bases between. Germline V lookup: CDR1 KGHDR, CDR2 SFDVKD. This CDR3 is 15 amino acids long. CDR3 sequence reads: CATQRALTTDNEQFF. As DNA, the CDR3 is TGTGCCACCCAAAGAGCCTTAACGACGGACAATGAGCAGTTCTTC.

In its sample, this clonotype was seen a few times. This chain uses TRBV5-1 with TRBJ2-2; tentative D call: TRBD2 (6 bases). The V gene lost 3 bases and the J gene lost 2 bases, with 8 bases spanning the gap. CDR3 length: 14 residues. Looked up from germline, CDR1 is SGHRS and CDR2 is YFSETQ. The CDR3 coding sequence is TGCGCCAGCAGCTCTAGCGTAAACACCGGGGAGCTGTTTTTT. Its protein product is CASSSSVNTGELFF.

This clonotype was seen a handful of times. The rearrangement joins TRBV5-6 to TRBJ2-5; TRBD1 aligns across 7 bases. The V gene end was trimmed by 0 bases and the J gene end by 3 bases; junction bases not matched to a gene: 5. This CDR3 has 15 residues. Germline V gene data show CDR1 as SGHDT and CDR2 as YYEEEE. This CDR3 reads CASSLAGQGEETQYF. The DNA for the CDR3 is TGTGCCAGCAGCTTGGCCGGCCAGGGGGAAGAGACCCAGTACTTC.

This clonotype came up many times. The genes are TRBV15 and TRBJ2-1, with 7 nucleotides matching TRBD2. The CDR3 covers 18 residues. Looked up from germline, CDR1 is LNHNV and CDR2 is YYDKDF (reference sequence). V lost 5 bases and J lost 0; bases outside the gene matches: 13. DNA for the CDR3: TGTGCCACCAGCGTTCAGAGACTAGCCCTTAGCTCCTACAATGAGCAGTTCTTC. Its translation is CATSVQRLALSSYNEQFF.

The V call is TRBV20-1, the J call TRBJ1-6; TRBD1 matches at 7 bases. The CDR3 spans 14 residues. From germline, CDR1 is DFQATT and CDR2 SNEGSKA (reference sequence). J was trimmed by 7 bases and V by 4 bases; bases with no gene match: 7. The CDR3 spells CSATTQGQNSPLHF. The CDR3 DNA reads TGCAGTGCTACCACACAGGGGCAGAATTCACCCCTCCACTTT.

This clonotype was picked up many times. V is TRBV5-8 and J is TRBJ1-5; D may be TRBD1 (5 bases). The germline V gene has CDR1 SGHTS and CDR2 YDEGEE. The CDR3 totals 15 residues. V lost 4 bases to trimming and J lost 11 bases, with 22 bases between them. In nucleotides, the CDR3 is TGTGCCAGCAGCCGGGCGGTCGGGGGTATTTCGACCCAGCATTTT. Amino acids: CASSRAVGGISTQHF.